These 28 T cell receptor beta chains share one sample of origin, sequenced in a study of OX40 agonist ivuxolimab in advanced cancers. Produced via immunoSEQ multiplex PCR; TCRdb's table is partial and in-frame only. The sample consists of 100,000 or so clones, roughly nine tenths of them appearing once. The specimen comprised CD4+ or CD8+ T cells sorted from blood, sampled in a trial of the OX40 agonist ivuxolimab. These receptors were obtained from an adult with an advanced solid tumor such as melanoma, head and neck, liver or kidney cancer.

The chain combines TRBV6-5 with TRBJ2-2, with D perhaps TRBD1 (6 bases). V was shortened by 5 bases and J by 5 bases, with 12 bases between the two germline ends. The CDR3 covers 14 residues. The V gene's germline CDR1 is MNHEY and CDR2 SVGAGI. CDR3 sequence: CASSITGRTGELFF. In nucleotides, the CDR3 is TGTGCCAGCAGTATAACAGGGCGGACCGGGGAGCTGTTTTTT.

The chain employs TRBV30 and TRBJ2-7; D possibly corresponds to TRBD1 (5 bases). The ends were cut back, 2 bases at V and 2 bases at J, with 19 bases in the middle. This CDR3 spans 16 amino acids. Germline CDR1 and CDR2: GTSNPN and SVGIG (reference sequence). Here the CDR3 DNA reads TGTGCCTGGAGTTCGGACCGGACACTTACTACCTACGAGCAGTACTTC. Residues: CAWSSDRTLTTYEQYF.

V is TRBV28 and J is TRBJ1-6; 7 bases fit TRBD1. The CDR3 has 14 amino acids. Per the germline V gene, CDR1 is MDHEN and CDR2 is SYDVKM. Unmatched junction bases numbered 7, after V lost 7 bases and J lost 7 bases. Here the CDR3 reads CASNSGTENSPLHF. CDR3 bases: TGTGCCAGCAATTCCGGGACAGAAAATTCACCCCTCCACTTT.

This chain connects TRBV2 to TRBJ2-2; possible D gene TRBD2, 5 bases. CDR1 is SNHLY and CDR2 is FYNNEI in the germline V gene. This CDR3 has 11 residues. This CDR3 is CAAVVTGELFF. The CDR3 nucleotides read TGTGCAGCGGTGGTCACCGGGGAGCTGTTTTTT.

The CDR3 nucleotides are TGCGCCAGCAGCCAAGATTCCAATTTACTCTATGGCTACACCTTC. Translating gives CASSQDSNLLYGYTF. The gene calls are TRBV4-1 and TRBJ1-2; no reliable D call. Germline V CDR1 and CDR2: MGHRA, YSYEKL. The germline V and J ends were trimmed by 0 bases and 4 bases, with 12 bases remaining between them. This CDR3 is built from 15 residues.

This clone came up once. This chain uses TRBV30 with TRBJ1-2, with TRBD1 matching 9 bases. The V gene's germline CDR1 is GTSNPN and CDR2 SVGIG (reference sequence). The length of the CDR3 is 12 residues. V shed 6 bases and J 8 bases; nucleotides not matched to a gene: 7. The CDR3 region has the DNA TGTGCCTGTTGGGGACAGGGCAAGGGCTACACCTTC. This gives the protein CACWGQGKGYTF.

This clone was detected only once. The chain carries TRBV5-6 and TRBJ2-2; D might be TRBD2 (7 bases). The ends were cut back, 4 bases at V and 2 bases at J, with 12 bases in the middle. Germline loops: CDR1 SGHDT, CDR2 YYEEEE. The CDR3 runs 15 residues. DNA for the CDR3: TGTGCCAGCAGCGTCAGCGGGACAAACACCGGGGAGCTGTTTTTT. This gives the protein CASSVSGTNTGELFF.

This sequence joins TRBV5-8 and TRBJ1-5; D not resolved. Trimming took off 2 bases at V and 3 bases at J, with 12 bases between the two ends. Germline CDR1 is SGHTS and CDR2 is YDEGEE. The CDR3 has 15 residues. In DNA, the CDR3 is TGTGCCAGCAGCTTTCGCGACCGCCCCAATCAGCCCCAGCATTTT. Encoded protein: CASSFRDRPNQPQHF.

This clone appeared once. This chain uses TRBV11-2 with TRBJ1-2; D possibly corresponds to TRBD1 (5 bases). The CDR3 runs to 14 residues. The V end lost 1 base, the J end lost 4 bases, and 10 bases lay between the germline ends. CDR1 is SGHAT, CDR2 FQNNGV, per germline. The CDR3 sequence: CASSLGQGGYGYTF. The CDR3 nucleotides read TGTGCCAGCAGCTTAGGGCAGGGCGGCTATGGCTACACCTTC.

The chain has TRBV7-9 and TRBJ2-5; D not certain. CDR1 is SEHNR and CDR2 is FQNEAQ in the germline V gene (reference sequence). Trimming left V 4 bases short and J 1 base short, with 16 bases between. The CDR3 sequence is 16 residues long. Here the CDR3 reads CASSSFRSGSQETQYF. The CDR3 DNA is TGTGCCAGCAGCTCCTTTAGGTCAGGTTCCCAAGAGACCCAGTACTTC.

This rearrangement joins TRBV4-1 to TRBJ1-2, with 8 bases aligning to TRBD1. V was pared by 4 bases and J by 6 bases, with 4 bases of the junction left unmatched. The germline V gene encodes CDR1 MGHRA and CDR2 YSYEKL. CDR3 length: 13 residues. The CDR3 nucleotides are TGCGCCAGCAGCCTAGGACAGGGCCATGGCTACACCTTC. Amino acid sequence: CASSLGQGHGYTF.

This clone was seen only once. The chain uses TRBV20-1 and TRBJ1-2; D not resolved. This CDR3 spans 10 amino acids. Trimming took off 5 bases at V and 2 bases at J, with 3 bases between the two ends. Per germline, CDR1 DFQATT and CDR2 SNEGSKA (reference sequence). The CDR3 region is CSAQNYGYTF. CDR3 DNA: TGCAGTGCTCAAAACTATGGCTACACCTTC.

The chain employs TRBV7-2 and TRBJ1-5; D is unresolved. Germline loops: CDR1 SGHTA, CDR2 FQGNSA. With 5 bases removed from V and 12 bases from J, the gap between germline ends came to 11 bases. The CDR3 spans 11 residues. The CDR3 DNA sequence: TGTGCCAGCAGCCACGGATCAAGCCAGCATTTT. Its protein product is CASSHGSSQHF.

Here the CDR3 reads CASSLNPFPRAAYNEQFF. DNA for the CDR3: TGTGCCAGCAGCTTGAATCCCTTCCCAAGGGCCGCCTACAATGAGCAGTTCTTC. The rearrangement joins TRBV7-2 to TRBJ2-1; D remains ambiguous. The CDR3 consists of 18 residues. Deletions cut 3 bases from V and 2 bases from J, with 20 bases between. CDR1 is SGHTA, CDR2 FQGNSA, per germline.

The CDR3 DNA sequence: TGTGCCTGGAGTGACGAGGACAGTCGAAACACCATATATTTT. This codes for CAWSDEDSRNTIYF. The V call is TRBV30, the J call TRBJ1-3; D possibly corresponds to TRBD1 (6 bases). V lost 1 base, J lost 5 bases, and 12 bases lay in between. The CDR3 covers 14 residues. CDR1 and CDR2 (germline): GTSNPN, SVGIG (reference sequence).

This clone was recorded once. The chain joins TRBV6-6 to TRBJ1-1; 9 bases are shared with TRBD1. V was clipped by 8 bases and J by 11 bases; unmatched bases: 9. The CDR3 extends over 12 amino acids. Germline CDR1 is MNHNY and CDR2 is SVGAGI (reference sequence). CDR3: CASFRTGGKAFF. CDR3 DNA: TGTGCCAGCTTTCGTACAGGGGGCAAGGCTTTCTTT.

The gene calls are TRBV12-2 and TRBJ1-2; the DNA was not compared with TRBD1, the D call given in the table. TRBV12-2 is marked as a pseudogene. The CDR3 consists of 16 residues. The CDR3 nucleotides read TGTGCAAGTCGCTTAGAGGGTGCTGGACAAGCCTATGGCTACACCTTC. Amino acids: CASRLEGAGQAYGYTF.

V and J are TRBV9 and TRBJ2-2; TRBD2 might be the D (6 bases). The CDR3 length is 14 residues. The ends were cut back, 4 bases at V and 6 bases at J, with 13 bases in the middle. Per the germline V gene, CDR1 is SGDLS and CDR2 is YYNGEE. The DNA for the CDR3 is TGTGCCAGCAGCTATTCGGGAGTCCCCGGGGAGCTGTTTTTT. Its protein product is CASSYSGVPGELFF.

This chain links TRBV4-1 with TRBJ2-1; D is possibly TRBD2 (5 bases). Trimming took 1 base from V and 3 from J, leaving 10 bases between them. From germline, CDR1 is MGHRA and CDR2 YSYEKL. The CDR3 is 15 residues long. The CDR3 is CASSQGLAYYNEQFF. Written as DNA, the CDR3 is TGCGCCAGCAGCCAAGGCCTAGCATACTACAATGAGCAGTTCTTC.

The J gene is TRBJ2-5, the V gene TRBV5-1; 15 bases agree with TRBD2. Germline V CDR1 and CDR2: SGHRS, YFSETQ. This CDR3 is 16 amino acids long. With 4 bases clipped from V and 2 bases from J, the junction kept 3 bases outside the gene matches. In DNA form, the CDR3 reads TGCGCCAGCAGCATCGGACTAGCGGGGGGGCAAGAGACCCAGTACTTC. Its translation is CASSIGLAGGQETQYF.

The gene calls are TRBV30 and TRBJ2-1; D might be TRBD1 or TRBD2, each matching 5 bases. The CDR3 is 13 residues long. The germline V gene encodes CDR1 GTSNPN and CDR2 SVGIG (reference sequence). Trimming cost V 8 bases and J 0 bases, with 11 bases left between them. CDR3 amino acids: CAGTINSYNEQFF. The CDR3 DNA sequence: TGTGCCGGGACCATCAACTCCTACAATGAGCAGTTCTTC.

The V and J genes are TRBV28 and TRBJ2-3; tentatively, D is TRBD1 (6 bases). Germline V gene sequence: CDR1 MDHEN, CDR2 SYDVKM. The V gene lost 3 bases and the J gene lost 5 bases, with 9 bases spanning the gap. The CDR3 is 13 amino acids. CDR3 in DNA: TGTGCCAGCAGTTTCCGGACAGAAGATACGCAGTATTTT. Translation: CASSFRTEDTQYF. Full variable domain (missing parts from reference TRBV28 and TRBJ2-3): DVKVTQSSRYLVKRTGEKVFLECVQDMDHENMFWYRQDPGLGLRLIYFSYDVKMKEKGDIPEGYSVSREKKERFSLILESASTNQTSMYLCASSFRTEDTQYFGPGTRLTVL.

The J gene is TRBJ1-5, the V gene TRBV29-1; D unclear. The CDR3 length is 9 residues. Germline-derived CDR1 and CDR2 are SQVTM and ANQGSEA. The CDR3 DNA reads as TGCATGCGACGCCTTAAGCCCCATTTT. Translated, it gives CMRRLKPHF.

The V call is TRBV5-6, the J call TRBJ2-3; D uncertain. CDR3 size: 13 residues. Germline CDR1 reads SGHDT; CDR2 reads YYEEEE. Trimming cost V 7 bases and J 0 bases, with 9 bases left between them. CDR3 protein: CASCVGSTDTQYF. The CDR3 coding sequence is TGTGCCAGCTGTGTAGGGAGCACAGATACGCAGTATTTT.

This chain connects TRBV2 to TRBJ2-1; the D gene is possibly TRBD2 (7 bases). CDR1 is SNHLY and CDR2 is FYNNEI in the germline V gene. The CDR3 is made up of 13 amino acids. Trimming cost V 4 bases and J 12 bases, with 16 bases left between them. The CDR3 region has the DNA TGTGCCAGCAGTGTGGGGGGGGGCGATGGGCAGTTCTTC. Its protein product is CASSVGGGDGQFF. Full variable domain (outside the CDR3, taken from reference TRBV2 and TRBJ2-1): EPEVTQTPSHQVTQMGQEVILRCVPISNHLYFYWYRQILGQKVEFLVSFYNNEISEKSEIFDDQFSVERPDGSNFTLKIRSTKLEDSAMYFCASSVGGGDGQFFGPGTRLTVL.

J is TRBJ1-5 and V is TRBV4-1; no clear D. There are 16 residues in the CDR3. V lost 1 base and J lost 1, with 11 bases in between. Germline assignment: CDR1 MGHRA and CDR2 YSYEKL. CDR3 sequence reads: CASSQASLGSNQPQHF. For the CDR3, the DNA is TGCGCCAGCAGCCAAGCGAGCCTCGGAAGCAATCAGCCCCAGCATTTT.

The gene calls are TRBV7-3 and TRBJ2-7; the D gene is possibly TRBD1 (6 bases). Trimming left V 1 base short and J 7 bases short, with 20 bases between. The germline gives CDR1 SGHTA, CDR2 FQGTGA. The CDR3 runs to 16 residues. In DNA form, the CDR3 reads TGTGCCAGCAGCTTAAAGGGGGTACTCCCTACTACGGAGCAGTACTTC. Protein sequence: CASSLKGVLPTTEQYF.

The chain combines TRBV2 with TRBJ2-3; D not resolved. The CDR3 totals 13 residues. Deletions cut 5 bases from V and 5 bases from J, with 11 bases between. Germline values: CDR1 SNHLY, CDR2 FYNNEI. The CDR3 coding sequence is TGTGCCAGCAGTCGACGACTTGAAGATACGCAGTATTTT. Amino acid sequence: CASSRRLEDTQYF.